This passage covers 19 T cell receptor beta chains from one sample sequenced in a study of blood T cell repertoires in COVID-19. Here immunoSEQ multiplex PCR was the method, and the copy in TCRdb shows in-frame clones only, minus some. Among around 170,000 clones listed, roughly 80% were seen once. The sample taken for sequencing was PBMCs or T cells enriched from blood (not recorded which). All receptors derive from a man aged 50 to 60 who had recovered from COVID-19.

The chain links TRBV7-9 to TRBJ1-4; D not resolved. In germline, CDR1 is SEHNR, CDR2 FQNEAQ (reference sequence). CDR3 length: 13 residues. V was clipped by 6 bases and J by 6 bases, with 11 bases between them. Here the CDR3 DNA reads TGTGCCAGCAGTCGAGCCGGGGATGAAAAACTGTTTTTT. Protein product: CASSRAGDEKLFF.

In this sample, this clone turned up a few times. The chain employs TRBV5-1 and TRBJ2-7, with TRBD2 identical over 9 bases. The CDR3 has 16 residues. V shed 0 bases and J 7 bases; nucleotides not matched to a gene: 11. Per germline, CDR1 SGHRS and CDR2 YFSETQ. DNA for the CDR3: TGCGCCAGCAGCTTGGGTAGCGGGGGAGCATTTCGGGAGCAGTACTTC. Protein: CASSLGSGGAFREQYF. The full variable domain, completed using reference TRBV5-1 and TRBJ2-7, is KAGVTQTPRYLIKTRGQQVTLSCSPISGHRSVSWYQQTPGQGLQFLFEYFSETQRNKGNFPGRFSGRQFSNSRSEMNVSTLELGDSALYLCASSLGSGGAFREQYFGPGTRLTVT.

This chain connects TRBV6-6 to TRBJ2-5; 9 bases align to TRBD2. Trimming cost V 5 bases and J 3 bases; bases outside gene matches: 13. CDR3 length: 17 amino acids. Germline V gene sequence: CDR1 MNHNY, CDR2 SVGAGI (reference sequence). Written as DNA, the CDR3 is TGTGCCAGCAGTCGACCCATTGGGACTAGCCGGAAAGAGACCCAGTACTTC. Residues: CASSRPIGTSRKETQYF.

This chain links TRBV5-6 with TRBJ1-5, with D possibly matching TRBD1 (5 bases). Looked up from germline, CDR1 is SGHDT and CDR2 is YYEEEE. Trimming took off 4 bases at V and 0 bases at J, with 14 bases between the two ends. This CDR3 has 16 residues. CDR3 sequence: CASSSSDRDSNQPQHF. Written as DNA, the CDR3 is TGTGCCAGCAGCAGCTCCGACAGAGATAGCAATCAGCCCCAGCATTTT.

The chain employs TRBV11-2 and TRBJ2-7; D is unresolved. V was cut by 4 bases and J by 2 bases, with 3 bases left in between. This CDR3 contains 11 residues. Germline-derived CDR1 and CDR2 are SGHAT and FQNNGV. CDR3 region: CASSSAYEQYF. CDR3 DNA: TGTGCCAGCAGCTCGGCCTACGAGCAGTACTTC.

V and J are TRBV18 and TRBJ1-1; D unresolved. The CDR3 runs to 15 residues. Germline values: CDR1 KGHSH, CDR2 LQKENI. V was pared by 6 bases and J by 4 bases, with 18 bases between. The CDR3 loop is CASSRGLAEVTEAFF. The CDR3 coding sequence is TGTGCCAGCTCGCGCGGTTTGGCCGAGGTCACTGAAGCTTTCTTT.

The rearrangement joins TRBV7-2 to TRBJ1-2; weak D call: TRBD1 (6 bases). V shed 6 bases and J shed 4 bases, with 18 bases lying between them. The CDR3 runs 15 residues. From germline, CDR1 is SGHTA and CDR2 FQGNSA. CDR3 region: CASSSQQGQTYGYTF. CDR3 nucleotides: TGTGCCAGCAGTTCCCAGCAGGGGCAGACCTATGGCTACACCTTC.

The chain is built from TRBV11-2 and TRBJ1-4; 10 bases align to TRBD1. The V segment lost 11 bases and the J segment 7 bases; nucleotides outside the gene matches: 7. The CDR3 consists of 13 residues. CDR1 is SGHAT and CDR2 is FQNNGV in the germline V gene. The CDR3 coding sequence is TGTGCCGGGTCCCGGGACAGGGGTGAAAAACTGTTTTTT. Translation gives CAGSRDRGEKLFF.

The chain employs TRBV6-5 and TRBJ2-2; 9 bases fit TRBD1. This CDR3 comprises 16 residues. The V gene's germline CDR1 is MNHEY and CDR2 SVGAGI. Trimming at V came to 4 bases and at J to 0 bases, leaving 3 bases not matched to a gene. The CDR3 nucleotides are TGTGCCAGCAGTTCACGGACAGGGGCGAACACCGGGGAGCTGTTTTTT. Its protein product is CASSSRTGANTGELFF.

The chain joins TRBV19 to TRBJ2-3, with a weak D call TRBD2 (5 bases). Germline V lookup: CDR1 LNHDA, CDR2 SQIVND (reference sequence). V was clipped by 3 bases and J by 5 bases, with 9 bases between them. The CDR3 extends over 13 amino acids. The CDR3: CASSIDRGDTQYF. Written as DNA, the CDR3 is TGTGCCAGTAGTATCGACCGGGGAGATACGCAGTATTTT.

The chain recombines TRBV7-3 with TRBJ2-3; D might be TRBD2 (5 bases). Trimming shortened V by 1 base and J by 2 bases, and 7 bases separated the two germline ends. The CDR3 runs to 14 residues. Germline CDR1 SGHTA, CDR2 FQGTGA. CDR3 amino acids: CASSLKRTTDTQYF. CDR3 DNA: TGTGCCAGCAGCTTAAAGCGGACCACAGATACGCAGTATTTT.

The chain combines TRBV28 with TRBJ2-5, with TRBD1 matching 8 bases. After removal of 5 bases from V and 4 bases from J, the junction contained 15 bases not matched to a gene. CDR1 and CDR2 from the germline V gene are MDHEN and SYDVKM. This CDR3 comprises 17 residues. CDR3 DNA: TGTGCCAGCAGTCTCGGGGTCGGAACAGGGGGAGGAGAGACCCAGTACTTC. Translation: CASSLGVGTGGGETQYF.

The rearrangement links TRBV10-3 to TRBJ2-2; perhaps TRBD1 as D (6 bases). The V end was cut by 7 bases, the J end by 2 bases, with 20 bases between. CDR1 and CDR2 (germline): ENHRY, SYGVKD. The CDR3 consists of 17 residues. This CDR3 is CAIKGSTGSGNTGELFF. The CDR3 DNA is TGTGCCATCAAAGGGAGTACAGGGAGTGGAAACACCGGGGAGCTGTTTTTT.

V usage is TRBV28 and J usage is TRBJ1-1; D is uncertain. V was shortened by 6 bases and J by 1 base, with 9 bases between the two germline ends. CDR1 is MDHEN, CDR2 SYDVKM, per germline. This CDR3 has 13 residues. The CDR3 spells CASSEGWNTEAFF. The CDR3 DNA reads TGTGCCAGCAGCGAGGGCTGGAACACTGAAGCTTTCTTT.

The chain uses TRBV9 and TRBJ1-2; 7 nucleotides agree with TRBD1. In germline, CDR1 is SGDLS, CDR2 YYNGEE. The CDR3 consists of 15 residues. J was trimmed by 4 bases and V by 4 bases; bases with no gene match: 10. CDR3 in DNA: TGTGCCAGCAGCCCCAAGGGGGCGAAGAGCTATGGCTACACCTTC. This codes for CASSPKGAKSYGYTF.

This chain uses TRBV4-2 with TRBJ1-3; D gene ambiguous. The CDR3 is made up of 16 amino acids. The V and J ends lost 0 bases and 4 bases respectively, with 13 bases between them. Germline assignment: CDR1 LGHNA and CDR2 YNFKEQ. As DNA, the CDR3 is TGTGCCAGCAGCCAAGATCGACGGGGTATGGGAAACACCATATATTTT. The encoded protein is CASSQDRRGMGNTIYF.

This clone has just one count. Here the CDR3 reads CASSPRFGTDTQYF. The CDR3 nucleotides read TGTGCCAGCAGCCCTCGCTTCGGGACAGATACGCAGTATTTT. This chain uses TRBV7-8 with TRBJ2-3; D ambiguous. Germline values: CDR1 SGHVS, CDR2 FQNEAQ. The V gene lost 5 bases and the J gene lost 3 bases, with 12 bases spanning the gap. This CDR3 contains 14 residues.

This chain joins TRBV3-1 (or the pseudogene TRBV3-2) and TRBJ2-7, with D possibly matching TRBD2 (6 bases). Germline loops: CDR1 LGHDT, CDR2 YNNKEL (reference sequence). The CDR3 loop spans 12 amino acids. V was cut by 4 bases and J by 8 bases, with 12 bases left in between. This CDR3 reads CASSPGLPKQYF. In nucleotides, the CDR3 is TGTGCCAGCAGCCCGGGACTCCCGAAGCAGTACTTC.

The chain uses TRBV19 and TRBJ2-5; 7 bases map to TRBD1. V shed 8 bases, J shed 1 base, and the junction held 10 bases outside the gene matches. This CDR3 region has 15 residues. Germline V lookup: CDR1 LNHDA, CDR2 SQIVND (reference sequence). DNA for the CDR3: TGTGCCAGTCGGTACAGGACAGGCAGCCAAGAGACCCAGTACTTC. Its translation: CASRYRTGSQETQYF.